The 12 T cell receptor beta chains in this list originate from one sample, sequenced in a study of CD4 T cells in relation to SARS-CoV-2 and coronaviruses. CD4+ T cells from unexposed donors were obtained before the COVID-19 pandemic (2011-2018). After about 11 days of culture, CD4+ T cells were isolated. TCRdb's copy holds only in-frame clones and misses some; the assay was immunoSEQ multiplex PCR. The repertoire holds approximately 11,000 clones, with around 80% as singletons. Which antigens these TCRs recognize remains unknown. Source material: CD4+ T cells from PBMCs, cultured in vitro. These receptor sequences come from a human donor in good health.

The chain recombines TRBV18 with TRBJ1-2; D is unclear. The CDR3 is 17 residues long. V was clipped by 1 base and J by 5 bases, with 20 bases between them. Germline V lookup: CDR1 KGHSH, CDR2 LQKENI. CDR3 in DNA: TGTGCCAGCTCACCACTCTGGTCACAGCGCGAACCTTATGGCTACACCTTC. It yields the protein CASSPLWSQREPYGYTF.

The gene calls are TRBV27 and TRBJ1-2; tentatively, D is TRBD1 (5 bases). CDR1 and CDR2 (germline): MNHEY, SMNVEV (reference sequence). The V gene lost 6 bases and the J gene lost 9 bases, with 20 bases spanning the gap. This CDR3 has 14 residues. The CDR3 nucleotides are TGTGCCAGCAGGGGGCAGGCGTCAATCGGGAGCTACACCTTC. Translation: CASRGQASIGSYTF.

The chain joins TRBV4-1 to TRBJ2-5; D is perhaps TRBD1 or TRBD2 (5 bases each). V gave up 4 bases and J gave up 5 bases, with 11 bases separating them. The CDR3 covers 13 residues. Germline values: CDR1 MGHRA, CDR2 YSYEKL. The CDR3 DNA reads TGCGCCAGCAGCCTTGGGGGTCTGGAGACCCAGTACTTC. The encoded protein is CASSLGGLETQYF.

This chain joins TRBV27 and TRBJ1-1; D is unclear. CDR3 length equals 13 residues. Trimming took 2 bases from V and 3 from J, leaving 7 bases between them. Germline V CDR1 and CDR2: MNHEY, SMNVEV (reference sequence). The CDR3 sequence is CASSLESHTEAFF. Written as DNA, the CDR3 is TGTGCCAGCAGTTTAGAGTCGCACACTGAAGCTTTCTTT.

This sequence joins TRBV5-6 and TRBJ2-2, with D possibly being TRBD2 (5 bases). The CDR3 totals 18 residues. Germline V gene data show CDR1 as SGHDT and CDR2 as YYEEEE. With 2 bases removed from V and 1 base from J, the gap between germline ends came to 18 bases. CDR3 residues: CASSFRRFLGQNTGELFF. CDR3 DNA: TGTGCCAGCAGCTTCCGGAGGTTTCTAGGGCAGAACACCGGGGAGCTGTTTTTT.

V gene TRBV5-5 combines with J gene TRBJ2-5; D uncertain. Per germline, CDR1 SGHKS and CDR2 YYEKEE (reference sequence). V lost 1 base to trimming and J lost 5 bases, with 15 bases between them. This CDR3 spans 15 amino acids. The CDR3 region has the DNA TGTGCCAGCAGCTTGACCCAGCGCCTCAGGGAGACCCAGTACTTC. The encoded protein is CASSLTQRLRETQYF. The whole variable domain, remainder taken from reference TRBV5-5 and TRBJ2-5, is DAGVTQSPTHLIKTRGQQVTLRCSPISGHKSVSWYQQVLGQGPQFIFQYYEKEERGRGNFPDRFSARQFPNYSSELNVNALLLGDSALYLCASSLTQRLRETQYFGPGTRLLVL.

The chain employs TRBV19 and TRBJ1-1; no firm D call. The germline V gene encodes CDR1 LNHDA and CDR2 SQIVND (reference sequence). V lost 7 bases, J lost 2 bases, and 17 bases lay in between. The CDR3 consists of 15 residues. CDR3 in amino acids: CASTPQDLGNTEAFF. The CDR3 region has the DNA TGTGCCAGTACCCCCCAGGATCTGGGCAACACTGAAGCTTTCTTT.

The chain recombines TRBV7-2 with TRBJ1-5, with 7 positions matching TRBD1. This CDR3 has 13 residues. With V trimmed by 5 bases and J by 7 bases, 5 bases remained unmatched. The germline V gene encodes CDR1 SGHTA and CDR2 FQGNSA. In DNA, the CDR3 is TGTGCCAGCAGCCGGGACAGCCGGCAGCCCCAGCATTTT. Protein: CASSRDSRQPQHF.

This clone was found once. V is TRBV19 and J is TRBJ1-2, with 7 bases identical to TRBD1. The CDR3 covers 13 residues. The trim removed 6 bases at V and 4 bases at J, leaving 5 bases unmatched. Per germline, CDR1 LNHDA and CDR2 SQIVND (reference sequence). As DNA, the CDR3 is TGTGCCAGTAGCATGGGACAGACCTATGGCTACACCTTC. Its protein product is CASSMGQTYGYTF.

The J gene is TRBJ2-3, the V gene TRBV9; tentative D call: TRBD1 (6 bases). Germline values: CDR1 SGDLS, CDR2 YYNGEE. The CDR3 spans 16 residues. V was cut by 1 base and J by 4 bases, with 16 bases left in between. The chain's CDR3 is CASSVFSSGEADTQYF. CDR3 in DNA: TGTGCCAGCAGCGTATTCTCTTCAGGGGAAGCAGATACGCAGTATTTT. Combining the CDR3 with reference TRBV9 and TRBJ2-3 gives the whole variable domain DSGVTQTPKHLITATGQRVTLRCSPRSGDLSVYWYQQSLDQGLQFLIQYYNGEERAKGNILERFSAQQFPDLHSELNLSSLELGDSALYFCASSVFSSGEADTQYFGPGTRLTVL.

This CDR3 reads CASSQGGVSGELFF. The CDR3, as DNA: TGTGCCAGCAGCCAAGGTGGCGTATCCGGGGAGCTGTTTTTT. This sequence joins TRBV3-1 (or the pseudogene TRBV3-2) and TRBJ2-2; D is unclear. CDR3 length equals 14 residues. In germline, CDR1 is LGHDT, CDR2 YNNKEL (reference sequence). V lost 1 base and J 6 bases, leaving 9 bases between the germline ends.

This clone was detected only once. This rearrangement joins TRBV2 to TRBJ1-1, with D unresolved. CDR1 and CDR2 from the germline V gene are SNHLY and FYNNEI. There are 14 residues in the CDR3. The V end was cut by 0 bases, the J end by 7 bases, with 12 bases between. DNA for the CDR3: TGTGCCAGCAGTGAAGCGCTTCGGGAGGATGAAGCTTTCTTT. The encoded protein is CASSEALREDEAFF.